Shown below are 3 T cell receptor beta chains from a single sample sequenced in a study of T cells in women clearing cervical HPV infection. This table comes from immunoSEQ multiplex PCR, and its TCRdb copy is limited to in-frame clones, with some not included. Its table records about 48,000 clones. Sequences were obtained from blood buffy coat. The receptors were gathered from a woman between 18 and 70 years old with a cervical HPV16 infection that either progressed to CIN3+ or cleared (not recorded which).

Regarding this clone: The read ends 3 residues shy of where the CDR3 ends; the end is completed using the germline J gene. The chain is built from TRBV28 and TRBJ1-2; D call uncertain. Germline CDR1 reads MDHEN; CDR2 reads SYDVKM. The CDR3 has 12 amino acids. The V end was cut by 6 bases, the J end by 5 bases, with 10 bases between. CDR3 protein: CASRSDWYGYTF. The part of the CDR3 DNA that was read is TGTGCCAGCAGATCGGACTGGTATGGC.

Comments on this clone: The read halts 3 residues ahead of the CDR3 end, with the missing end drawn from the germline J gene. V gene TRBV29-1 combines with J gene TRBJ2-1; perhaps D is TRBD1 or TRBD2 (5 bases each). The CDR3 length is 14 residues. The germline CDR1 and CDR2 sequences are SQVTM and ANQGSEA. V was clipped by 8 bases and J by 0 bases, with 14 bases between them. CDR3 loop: CSTTEGSSYNEQFF. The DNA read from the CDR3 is TGCAGCACGACAGAGGGGAGCTCCTACAATGAG.

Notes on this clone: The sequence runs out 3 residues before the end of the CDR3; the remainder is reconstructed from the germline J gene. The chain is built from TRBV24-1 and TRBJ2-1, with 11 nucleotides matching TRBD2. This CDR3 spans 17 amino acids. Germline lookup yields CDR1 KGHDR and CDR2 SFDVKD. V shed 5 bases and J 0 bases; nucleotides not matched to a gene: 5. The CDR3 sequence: CATSGRTSGYSYNEQFF. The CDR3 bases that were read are TGTGCCACCAGTGGTAGGACTAGCGGGTACTCCTACAATGAG.